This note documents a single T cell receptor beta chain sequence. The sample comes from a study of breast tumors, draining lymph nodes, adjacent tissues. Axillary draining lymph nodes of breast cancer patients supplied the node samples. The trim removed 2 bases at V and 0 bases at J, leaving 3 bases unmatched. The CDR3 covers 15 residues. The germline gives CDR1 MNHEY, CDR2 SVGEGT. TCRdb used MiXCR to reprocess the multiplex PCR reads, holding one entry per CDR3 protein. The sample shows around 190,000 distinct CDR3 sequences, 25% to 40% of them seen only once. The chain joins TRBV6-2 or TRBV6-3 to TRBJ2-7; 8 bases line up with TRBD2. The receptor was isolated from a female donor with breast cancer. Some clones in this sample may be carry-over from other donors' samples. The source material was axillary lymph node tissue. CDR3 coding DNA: TGTGCCAGCAGTTACAGGCGGGGGGCCTCCTACGAGCAGTACTTC. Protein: CASSYRRGASYEQYF.